This T cell receptor (beta chain) was found in a study of shared clonotypes between healthy human individuals. Background on the study: Three plates were used per donor for CD4 naive, three for CD4 memory, two for CD8 naive and one for CD8 memory.

Germline CDR1 and CDR2: SQVTM and ANQGSEA. V lost 7 bases and J lost 2, with 18 bases in between. The CDR3 extends over 15 amino acids. Samples underwent the assay at deep level. Over several immunoSEQ plates, each subset's genomic DNA was distributed in even portions. This table comes from immunoSEQ multiplex PCR, and its TCRdb copy is limited to in-frame clones, with some not included. The data contain 1.4 million or so clones, just under 99% of them seen just once; the ten biggest clones take up about 0.34%. Sequences were obtained from naive CD4+ T cells sorted from blood. Subset indicated: CD45RA+ positively selected. The rearrangement uses TRBV29-1 and TRBJ2-1; D may be TRBD2 (6 bases). This TCR was recovered from a man aged 25-45 years in good health. In DNA form, the CDR3 reads TGCAGCGGGGGTGGAGGGAGAGGAACCTACAATGAGCAGTTCTTC. Its translation: CSGGGGRGTYNEQFF.